Presented here are 13 T cell receptor beta chains from one specimen sequenced in a study of T cell responses to AZD1222 COVID-19 vaccine. The table came from immunoSEQ multiplex PCR; TCRdb's copy has only in-frame clones and leaves some out. The table has about 140,000 clones, approximately 89% seen once. The sample consisted of peripheral blood, taken on day 0 of AZD1222 vaccination. These TCRs come from an adult in good health.

The CDR3 spells CASSLLGPANEQFF. CDR3 DNA sequence: TGTGCCAGCAGTTTATTAGGCCCCGCCAATGAGCAGTTCTTC. The rearrangement joins TRBV27 to TRBJ2-1; D not certain. The CDR3 consists of 14 residues. Trimming took off 1 base at V and 6 bases at J, with 10 bases between the two ends. Germline values: CDR1 MNHEY, CDR2 SMNVEV (reference sequence).

The V and J genes are TRBV14 and TRBJ1-2; 7 bases fit TRBD1. The V gene end was trimmed by 3 bases and the J gene end by 7 bases; junction bases not matched to a gene: 5. The CDR3 is 13 amino acids. CDR1 is SGHDN, CDR2 FVKESK, per germline. For the CDR3, the DNA is TGTGCCAGCAGCCACGGGACAGCCCTTGGCTACACCTTC. It yields the protein CASSHGTALGYTF.

CDR3 amino acids: CSVVTRWYGYTF. DNA of the CDR3: TGCAGCGTTGTCACCCGTTGGTATGGCTACACCTTC. The chain couples TRBV29-1 to TRBJ1-2, with D unclear. CDR3 size: 12 residues. Trimming pared 4 bases from V and 5 bases from J, leaving 11 bases between. Germline assignment: CDR1 SQVTM and CDR2 ANQGSEA.

This chain links TRBV14 with TRBJ1-2, with D unresolved. Germline lookup yields CDR1 SGHDN and CDR2 FVKESK. Trimming shortened V by 10 bases and J by 2 bases, and 14 bases separated the two germline ends. This CDR3 region has 13 residues. The CDR3 region is CATSLWGNYGYTF. CDR3 bases: TGTGCCACCTCGTTGTGGGGAAACTATGGCTACACCTTC. Combining the CDR3 with reference TRBV14 and TRBJ1-2 gives the whole variable domain EAGVTQFPSHSVIEKGQTVTLRCDPISGHDNLYWYRRVMGKEIKFLLHFVKESKQDESGMPNNRFLAERTGGTYSTLKVQPAELEDSGVYFCATSLWGNYGYTFGSGTRLTVV.

CDR3 amino acids: CASSSTSGNTGELFF. CDR3 in DNA: TGCGCCAGCAGCTCAACTAGCGGGAACACCGGGGAGCTGTTTTTT. V gene TRBV5-1 combines with J gene TRBJ2-2; 8 positions match TRBD2. The CDR3 sequence is 15 residues long. Germline V lookup: CDR1 SGHRS, CDR2 YFSETQ. J lost 1 base, V lost 3 bases, and 2 bases had no gene match. The full variable domain, rest sourced from reference TRBV5-1 and TRBJ2-2, is KAGVTQTPRYLIKTRGQQVTLSCSPISGHRSVSWYQQTPGQGLQFLFEYFSETQRNKGNFPGRFSGRQFSNSRSEMNVSTLELGDSALYLCASSSTSGNTGELFFGEGSRLTVL.

The CDR3 sequence: CASSSGPNYGYTF. CDR3 bases: TGTGCCAGCAGCAGCGGTCCTAACTATGGCTACACCTTC. The chain employs TRBV9 and TRBJ1-2, with D uncertain. The germline V gene has CDR1 SGDLS and CDR2 YYNGEE. V lost 4 bases to trimming and J lost 0 bases, with 7 bases between them. CDR3 length: 13 residues.

The J gene is TRBJ1-6, the V gene TRBV5-6; D call uncertain. The CDR3 loop spans 16 amino acids. Germline CDR1 and CDR2: SGHDT and YYEEEE. V lost 1 base and J lost 1, with 9 bases in between. CDR3 protein: CASSLSGSSYNSPLHF. In DNA form, the CDR3 reads TGTGCCAGCAGCTTGAGTGGGTCGTCCTATAATTCACCCCTCCACTTT.

The chain has TRBV15 and TRBJ1-2; D is unclear. This CDR3 is built from 14 residues. The germline V gene encodes CDR1 LNHNV and CDR2 YYDKDF (reference sequence). Trimming shortened V by 0 bases and J by 6 bases, and 11 bases separated the two germline ends. The CDR3 is CATSRDWEGNGYTF. DNA for the CDR3: TGTGCCACCAGCAGAGACTGGGAGGGAAATGGCTACACCTTC.

The chain uses TRBV6-1 and TRBJ1-1, with D uncertain. Trimming took off 1 base at V and 1 base at J, with 4 bases between the two ends. The CDR3 consists of 13 residues. Germline loops: CDR1 MNHNS, CDR2 SASEGT. The CDR3 region has the DNA TGTGCCAGCAGTGAAGTAGGGAACACTGAAGCTTTCTTT. Its protein is CASSEVGNTEAFF.

V gene TRBV28 combines with J gene TRBJ1-3; D call uncertain. Trimming removed 3 bases at V and 6 bases at J, with 12 bases between. The CDR3 runs to 14 residues. From germline, CDR1 is MDHEN and CDR2 SYDVKM. The CDR3 spells CASSFVGRLNTIYF. The CDR3 DNA follows: TGTGCCAGCAGTTTTGTGGGCAGATTAAACACCATATATTTT.

The J gene is TRBJ1-1, the V gene TRBV6-4; possibly TRBD1 for D (6 bases). The CDR3 covers 14 residues. V shed 6 bases and J shed 4 bases, with 15 bases lying between them. The germline V gene has CDR1 MRHNA and CDR2 SNTAGT. CDR3 coding DNA: TGTGCCAGCAGCGCGGAGGGGGGCGTCACTGAAGCTTTCTTT. Its protein product is CASSAEGGVTEAFF.

This clone was found once. J is TRBJ2-4 and V is TRBV4-1, with D possibly matching TRBD2 (5 bases). Germline V gene sequence: CDR1 MGHRA, CDR2 YSYEKL. The CDR3 runs 14 residues. V lost 4 bases and J 6 bases, leaving 13 bases between the germline ends. The CDR3, as DNA: TGCGCCAGCAGCCGTACTGGACTGAGAAACATTCAGTACTTC. This sequence encodes CASSRTGLRNIQYF.

This chain joins TRBV5-6 and TRBJ2-4, with D perhaps TRBD1 (5 bases). The germline CDR1 and CDR2 sequences are SGHDT and YYEEEE. The CDR3 runs to 13 residues. V dropped 1 base and J dropped 7 bases, with 9 bases sitting between them. CDR3 coding DNA: TGTGCCAGCAGCTTGCAAGGGGTCAACATTCAGTACTTC. Its translation is CASSLQGVNIQYF.